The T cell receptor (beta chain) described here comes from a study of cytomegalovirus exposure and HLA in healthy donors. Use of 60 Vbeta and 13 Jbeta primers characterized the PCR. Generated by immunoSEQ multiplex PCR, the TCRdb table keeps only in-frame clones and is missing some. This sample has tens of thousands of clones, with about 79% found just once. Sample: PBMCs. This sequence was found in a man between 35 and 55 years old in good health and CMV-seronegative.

CDR3 nucleotide sequence: TGTGCCAGCAGTGAAGCAGGAGAGTACTATGGCTACACCTTC. This gives the protein CASSEAGEYYGYTF. This chain joins TRBV6-1 and TRBJ1-2; no clear D gene. V was trimmed by 0 bases and J by 3 bases, leaving 8 bases between them. This CDR3 has 14 amino acids. Germline values: CDR1 MNHNS, CDR2 SASEGT.